This T cell receptor (beta chain) was found in a study of cytomegalovirus exposure and HLA in healthy donors. This clone has just a few counts. The PCR employed 60 Vbeta primers together with 13 Jbeta primers. Method: immunoSEQ multiplex PCR; TCRdb's copy keeps in-frame clones and lacks some. Here the sample spans about 150,000 clones, over 60% being singletons. Sequencing input: PBMCs. The clonotype originates from a man aged 25-45 years in good health and CMV-seronegative.

CDR3 coding DNA: TGTGCCAGCAGCCTAGGACAGGGTCAGAATGAGCAGTTCTTC. Translation gives CASSLGQGQNEQFF. J is TRBJ2-1 and V is TRBV6-6; 8 nucleotides align to TRBD1. CDR1 and CDR2 from the germline V gene are MNHNY and SVGAGI (reference sequence). With 6 bases clipped from V and 7 bases from J, the junction kept 8 bases outside the gene matches. The CDR3 covers 14 residues.